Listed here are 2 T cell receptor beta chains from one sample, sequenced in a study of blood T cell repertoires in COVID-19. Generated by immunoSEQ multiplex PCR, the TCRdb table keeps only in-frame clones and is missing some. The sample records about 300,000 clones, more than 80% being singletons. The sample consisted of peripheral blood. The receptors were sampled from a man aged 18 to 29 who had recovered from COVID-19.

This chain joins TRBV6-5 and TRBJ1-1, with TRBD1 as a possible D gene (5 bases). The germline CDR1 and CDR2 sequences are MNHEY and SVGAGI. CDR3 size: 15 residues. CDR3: CGSQPQGWSNTEAFF. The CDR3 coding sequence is TGTGGTTCGCAGCCTCAGGGCTGGTCGAACACTGAAGCTTTCTTT.

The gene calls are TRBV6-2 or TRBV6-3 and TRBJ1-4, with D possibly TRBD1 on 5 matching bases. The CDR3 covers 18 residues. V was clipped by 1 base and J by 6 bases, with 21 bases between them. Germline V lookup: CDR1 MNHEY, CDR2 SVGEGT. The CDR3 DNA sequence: TGTGCCAGCAGTTACTTCCCCTACAGGTCCCAGAAGGATGAAAAACTGTTTTTT. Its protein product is CASSYFPYRSQKDEKLFF.